These T cell receptor beta chains were read from a single sample in a study of spatial heterogeneity in lung cancer. TCRdb independently ran MiXCR on the 5' RACE reads; one entry per CDR3 protein. This table has a few thousand distinct CDR3 sequences, 5.5% to 6% appearing once. The specimen was lung tumor tissue, collected at surgery. The receptors were gathered from a female donor with early-stage non-small cell lung cancer. Each CDR3 is given with its conserved first and last residue. A D gene is named only where the DNA matches it firmly.

v_call d_call cdr3_aa
TRBV18 TRBD2 CASSPSGSWTDTQYF
TRBV2 TRBD2 CASRRDYLYNEQFF
TRBV18 . CASSPDHTTRMNYEQYF
TRBV3-1 . CASSQYRNSPLHF
TRBV7-2 . CASSLFPSVDNEQFF
TRBV5-6 TRBD1 CASSMKSGTVIYNEQFF
TRBV5-4 TRBD2 CVSSWVSGIGTDTQYF
TRBV2 TRBD1 CASSERGQGLGYTF
TRBV29-1 . CSVDLDGTAIF
TRBV29-1 . CSVEVRGGNTDTQYF
TRBV14 . CASSQGRHTDTQYF
TRBV6-6 . CASSYAQGNQPQHF
TRBV5-4 . CASSFSSKAGELFF
TRBV12-3/TRBV12-4 TRBD1 CASSRQGPSNYGYTF
TRBV7-2 TRBD1 CASSPLTGDFYEQYF
TRBV12-3/TRBV12-4 TRBD1 CASSLRDSLRADTQYF
TRBV28 . CASSLRPDPNNEQFF
TRBV12-3/TRBV12-4 . CASSFNRDYEQYF
TRBV4-2 TRBD2 CASSLGLAGNTDTQYF
TRBV7-3 TRBD2 CASSSSRLAVSSYNEQFF
TRBV20-1 . CSARDNEQFF
TRBV20-1 . CSASPDSRITEAFF
TRBV5-1 . CASNNPGTSKNTEAFF
TRBV28 . CASSLGRAGANVLTF
TRBV28 . CASTRHGGFSYEQYF
TRBV13 . CASSLENNPSGANVLTF
TRBV5-4 TRBD1 CGSSQQGQGNADTQYF
TRBV20-1 . CSAKSGGGSKTQYF
TRBV27 . CASSLSGISGNTIYF
TRBV7-8 . CASSQSLYNEQFF
TRBV5-6 . CASSLVGSKLQNEQFF
TRBV7-6 . CASSLDHSGYTF
TRBV2 . CASRVRPSSYEQYF
TRBV7-2 . CASSQMEFSYEQYF
TRBV20-1 . CSASAVSGNTIYF
TRBV28 . CASGQSNEQFF
TRBV10-3 . CAISNEGQQDNEQFF
TRBV4-2 TRBD2 CASSQGQLAGGSETQYF
TRBV5-1 . CASSLIGGSSSYNEQFF
TRBV28 . CASSSFDKSTDTQYF
TRBV2 . CASVGAETQYF
TRBV19 TRBD2 CASSTGLAGGPRTGELFF
TRBV29-1 . CSVDRAGTDTQYF
TRBV20-1 TRBD2 CIPAGGPADTQYF
TRBV27 TRBD2 CASSLRGRAVGELFF
TRBV2 . CASKRAAAPTDTQYF